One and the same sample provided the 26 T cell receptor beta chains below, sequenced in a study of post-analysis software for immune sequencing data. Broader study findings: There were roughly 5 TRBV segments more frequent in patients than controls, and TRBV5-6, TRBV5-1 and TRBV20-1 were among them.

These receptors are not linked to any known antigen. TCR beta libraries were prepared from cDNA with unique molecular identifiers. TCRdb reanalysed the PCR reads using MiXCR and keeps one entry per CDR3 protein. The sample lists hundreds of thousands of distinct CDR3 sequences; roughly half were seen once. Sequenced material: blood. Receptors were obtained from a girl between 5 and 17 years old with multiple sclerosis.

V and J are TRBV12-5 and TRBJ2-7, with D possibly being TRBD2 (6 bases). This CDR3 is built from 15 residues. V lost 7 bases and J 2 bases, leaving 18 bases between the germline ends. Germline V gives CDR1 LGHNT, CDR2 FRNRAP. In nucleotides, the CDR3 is TGTGCTAGTGCAAAGGACGGAGGGCCTCCCTACGAGCAGTACTTC. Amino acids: CASAKDGGPPYEQYF.

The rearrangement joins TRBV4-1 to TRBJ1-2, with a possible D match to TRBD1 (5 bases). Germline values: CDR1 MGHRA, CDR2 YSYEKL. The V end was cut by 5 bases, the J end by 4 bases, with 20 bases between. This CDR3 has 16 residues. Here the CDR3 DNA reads TGCGCCAGCAGCTTAAGCCGGGACCGAAGGGTCTATGGCTACACCTTC. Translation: CASSLSRDRRVYGYTF.

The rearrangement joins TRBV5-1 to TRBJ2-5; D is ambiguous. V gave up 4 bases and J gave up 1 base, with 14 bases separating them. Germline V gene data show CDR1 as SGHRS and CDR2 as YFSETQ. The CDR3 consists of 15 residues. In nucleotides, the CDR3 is TGCGCCAGCAGCCGAAGGACCGTGTTCCAAGAGACCCAGTACTTC. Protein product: CASSRRTVFQETQYF. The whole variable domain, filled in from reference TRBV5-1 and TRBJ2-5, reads KAGVTQTPRYLIKTRGQQVTLSCSPISGHRSVSWYQQTPGQGLQFLFEYFSETQRNKGNFPGRFSGRQFSNSRSEMNVSTLELGDSALYLCASSRRTVFQETQYFGPGTRLLVL.

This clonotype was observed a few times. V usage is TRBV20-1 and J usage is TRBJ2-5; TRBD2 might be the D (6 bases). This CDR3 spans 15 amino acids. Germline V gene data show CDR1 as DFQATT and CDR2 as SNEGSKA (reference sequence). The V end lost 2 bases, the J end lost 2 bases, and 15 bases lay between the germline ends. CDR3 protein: CSARLASGDQETQYF. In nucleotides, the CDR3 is TGCAGTGCTAGATTAGCCTCGGGGGATCAAGAGACCCAGTACTTC.

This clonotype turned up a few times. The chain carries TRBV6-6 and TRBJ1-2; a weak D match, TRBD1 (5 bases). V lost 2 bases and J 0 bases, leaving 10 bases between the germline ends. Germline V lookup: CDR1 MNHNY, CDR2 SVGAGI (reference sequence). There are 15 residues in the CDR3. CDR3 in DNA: TGTGCCAGCAGTTACCTACAGGAGACTAACTATGGCTACACCTTC. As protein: CASSYLQETNYGYTF.

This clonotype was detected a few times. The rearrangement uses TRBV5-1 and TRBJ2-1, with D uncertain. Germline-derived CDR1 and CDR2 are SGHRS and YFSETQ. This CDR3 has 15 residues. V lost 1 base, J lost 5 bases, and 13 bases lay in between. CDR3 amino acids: CASSLIAPENNEQFF. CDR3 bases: TGCGCCAGCAGCTTGATAGCTCCGGAGAACAATGAGCAGTTCTTC.

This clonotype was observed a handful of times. The CDR3 loop is CASSYSGLSGANVLTF. CDR3 in DNA: TGTGCCAGCAGTTACTCCGGCCTCTCTGGGGCCAACGTCCTGACTTTC. The chain employs TRBV6-5 and TRBJ2-6, with no clear D. Trimming removed 0 bases from V and 0 bases from J, with 6 bases in between. CDR3 size: 16 residues. Per the germline V gene, CDR1 is MNHEY and CDR2 is SVGAGI.

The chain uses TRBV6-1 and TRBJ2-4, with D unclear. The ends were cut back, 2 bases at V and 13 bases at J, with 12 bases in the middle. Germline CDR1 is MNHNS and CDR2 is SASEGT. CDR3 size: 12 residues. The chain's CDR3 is CASSELGSEQYF. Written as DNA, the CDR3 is TGTGCCAGCAGTGAATTAGGTTCGGAGCAGTACTTC.

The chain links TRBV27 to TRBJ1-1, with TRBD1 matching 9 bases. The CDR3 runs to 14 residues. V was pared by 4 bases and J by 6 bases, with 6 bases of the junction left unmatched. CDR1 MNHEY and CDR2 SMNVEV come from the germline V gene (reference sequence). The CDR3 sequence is CASSWTGALAEAFF. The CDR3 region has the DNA TGTGCCAGCAGTTGGACAGGGGCCCTAGCTGAAGCTTTCTTT.

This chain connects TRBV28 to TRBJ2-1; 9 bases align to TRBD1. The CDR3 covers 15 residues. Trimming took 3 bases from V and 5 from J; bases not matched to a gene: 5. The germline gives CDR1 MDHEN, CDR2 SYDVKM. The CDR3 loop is CASSLGTGLDNEQFF. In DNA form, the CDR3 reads TGTGCCAGCAGTTTGGGGACAGGGCTCGACAATGAGCAGTTCTTC.

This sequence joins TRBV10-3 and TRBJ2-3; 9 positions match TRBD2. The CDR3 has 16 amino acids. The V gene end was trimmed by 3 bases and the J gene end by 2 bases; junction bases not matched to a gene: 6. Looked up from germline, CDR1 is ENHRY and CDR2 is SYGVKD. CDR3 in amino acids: CAISELSGGLTDTQYF. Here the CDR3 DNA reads TGTGCCATCAGTGAACTTAGCGGGGGACTCACAGATACGCAGTATTTT.

CDR3 coding DNA: TGTGCCAGCAGCCAGACAGGGGCCTGGGGGACCCAGTACTTC. Translation: CASSQTGAWGTQYF. The chain couples TRBV7-3 to TRBJ2-7; 8 bases agree with TRBD1. The J call is uncertain, as TRBJ2-5 better fits the DNA end. The CDR3 is 14 amino acids. Germline V gene lookup returns CDR1 SGHTA and CDR2 FQGTGA.

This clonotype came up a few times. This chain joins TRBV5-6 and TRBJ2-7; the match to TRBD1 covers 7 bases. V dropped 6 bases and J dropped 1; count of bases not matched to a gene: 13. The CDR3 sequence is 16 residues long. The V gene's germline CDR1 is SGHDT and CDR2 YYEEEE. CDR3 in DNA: TGTGCCAGCAATCGCAAACCGGGACAGAATTCCTACGAGCAGTACTTC. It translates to CASNRKPGQNSYEQYF.

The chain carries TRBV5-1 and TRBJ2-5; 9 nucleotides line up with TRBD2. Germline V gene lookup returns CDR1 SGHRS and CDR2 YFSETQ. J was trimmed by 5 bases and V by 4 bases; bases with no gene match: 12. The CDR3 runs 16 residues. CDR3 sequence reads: CASSRSPLAGVETQYF. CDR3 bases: TGCGCCAGCAGCCGTTCTCCCTTAGCGGGAGTGGAGACCCAGTACTTC.

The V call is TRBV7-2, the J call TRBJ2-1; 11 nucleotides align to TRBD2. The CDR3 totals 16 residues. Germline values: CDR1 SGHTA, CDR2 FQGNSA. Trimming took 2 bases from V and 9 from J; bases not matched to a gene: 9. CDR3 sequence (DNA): TGTGCCAGCAGCTTAAGGGCTAGCGGGGGGTTCATTGAGCAGTTCTTC. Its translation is CASSLRASGGFIEQFF.

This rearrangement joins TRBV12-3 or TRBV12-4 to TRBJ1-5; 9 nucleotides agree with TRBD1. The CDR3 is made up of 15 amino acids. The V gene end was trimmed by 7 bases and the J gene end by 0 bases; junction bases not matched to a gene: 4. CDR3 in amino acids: CASTRTGASNQPQHF. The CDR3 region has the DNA TGTGCCAGCACCAGGACAGGGGCTAGCAATCAGCCCCAGCATTTT.

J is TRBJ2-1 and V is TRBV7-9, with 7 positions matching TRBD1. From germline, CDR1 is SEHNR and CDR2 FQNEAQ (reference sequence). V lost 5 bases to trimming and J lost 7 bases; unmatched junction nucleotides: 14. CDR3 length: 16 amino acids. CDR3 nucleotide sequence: TGTGCCAGCAGCGCCCTGACAGGGATGGTCACGAATGAGCAGTTCTTC. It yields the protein CASSALTGMVTNEQFF.

In DNA, the CDR3 is TGCGCCAGCAGCTTATGGGGTCAGGACACTGAAGCTTTCTTT. It encodes CASSLWGQDTEAFF. V is TRBV5-1 and J is TRBJ1-1; D is uncertain. The CDR3 sequence is 14 residues long. V shed 2 bases and J shed 3 bases, with 11 bases lying between them. Per the germline V gene, CDR1 is SGHRS and CDR2 is YFSETQ.

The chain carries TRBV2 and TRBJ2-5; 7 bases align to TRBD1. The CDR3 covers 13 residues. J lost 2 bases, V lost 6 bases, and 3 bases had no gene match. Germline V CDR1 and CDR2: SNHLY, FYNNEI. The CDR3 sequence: CASRQGQQETQYF. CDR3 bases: TGTGCCAGCAGGCAGGGACAGCAAGAGACCCAGTACTTC.

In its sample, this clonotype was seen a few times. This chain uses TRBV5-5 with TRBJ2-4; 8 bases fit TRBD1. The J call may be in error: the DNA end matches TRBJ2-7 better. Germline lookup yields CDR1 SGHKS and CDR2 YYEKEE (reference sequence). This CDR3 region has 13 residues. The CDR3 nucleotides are TGTGCCAGCAGTTGGACAGGGATATACGAGCAGTACTTC. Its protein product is CASSWTGIYEQYF.

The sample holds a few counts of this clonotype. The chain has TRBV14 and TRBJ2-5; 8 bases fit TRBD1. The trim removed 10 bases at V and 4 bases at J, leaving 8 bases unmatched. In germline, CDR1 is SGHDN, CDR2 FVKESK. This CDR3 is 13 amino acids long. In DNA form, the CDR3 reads TGTGCCACCCAGGGGGCGCCGGGAGAGACCCAGTACTTC. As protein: CATQGAPGETQYF.

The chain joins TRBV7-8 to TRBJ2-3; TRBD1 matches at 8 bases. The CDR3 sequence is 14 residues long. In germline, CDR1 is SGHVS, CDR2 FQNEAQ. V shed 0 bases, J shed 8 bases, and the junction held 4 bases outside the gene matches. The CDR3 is CASSLARTGSTQYF. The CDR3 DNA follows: TGTGCCAGCAGCTTAGCCCGGACAGGGAGTACGCAGTATTTT.

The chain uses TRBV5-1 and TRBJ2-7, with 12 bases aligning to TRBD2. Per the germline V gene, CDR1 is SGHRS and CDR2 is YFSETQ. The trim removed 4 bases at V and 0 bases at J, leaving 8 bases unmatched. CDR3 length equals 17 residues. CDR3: CASSLLSTSGSSYEQYF. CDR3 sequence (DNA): TGCGCCAGCAGCCTTCTATCGACTAGCGGGAGCTCCTACGAGCAGTACTTC.

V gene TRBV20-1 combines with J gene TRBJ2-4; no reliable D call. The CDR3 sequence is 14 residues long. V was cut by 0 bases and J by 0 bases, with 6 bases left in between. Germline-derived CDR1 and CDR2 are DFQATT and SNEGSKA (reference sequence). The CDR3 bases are TGCAGTGCTAGAGATGGTCTAGCCAAAAACATTCAGTACTTC. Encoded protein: CSARDGLAKNIQYF.

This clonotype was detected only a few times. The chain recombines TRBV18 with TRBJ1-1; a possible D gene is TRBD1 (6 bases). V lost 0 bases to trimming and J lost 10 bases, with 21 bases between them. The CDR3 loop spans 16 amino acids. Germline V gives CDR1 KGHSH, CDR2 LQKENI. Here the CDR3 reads CASSPPARGRGSGAFF. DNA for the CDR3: TGTGCCAGCTCACCACCAGCCCGGGGGCGAGGTTCCGGAGCTTTCTTT.

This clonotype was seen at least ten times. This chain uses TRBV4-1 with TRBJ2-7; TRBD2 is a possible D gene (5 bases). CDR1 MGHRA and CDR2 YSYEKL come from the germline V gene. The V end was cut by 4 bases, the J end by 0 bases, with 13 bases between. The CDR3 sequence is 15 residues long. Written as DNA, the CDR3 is TGCGCCAGCAGCCGAGAATGGGAGAGCTCCTACGAGCAGTACTTC. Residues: CASSREWESSYEQYF.